Given below is one T cell receptor beta chain in context. V dropped 4 bases and J dropped 0; count of bases not matched to a gene: 6. CDR1 and CDR2 (germline): MNHEY, SVGEGT. The length of the CDR3 is 15 residues. The sample comes from a study of blood T cell repertoires in COVID-19. TCRdb's table, derived via immunoSEQ multiplex PCR, lists solely in-frame clones and lacks some. The top ten hold 3.1% of the sample, which has roughly 41,000 clones, about 85% seen once. Material for sequencing was PBMCs or T cells enriched from blood (not recorded which). The sequence was obtained from a woman in her forties or fifties who had recovered from COVID-19. This chain links TRBV6-2 or TRBV6-3 with TRBJ2-7, with TRBD1 matching over 7 bases. CDR3 in amino acids: CASSSARGSSYEQYF. CDR3 nucleotide sequence: TGTGCCAGCAGTTCCGCCAGGGGGAGCTCCTACGAGCAGTACTTC.